A single sample gave rise to the 21 T cell receptor beta chains below, sequenced in a study of cytomegalovirus exposure and HLA in healthy donors. Produced via immunoSEQ multiplex PCR; TCRdb's table is partial and in-frame only. The table shows 120,000 to 150,000 clones, with almost 90% occurring only once. The sample taken for sequencing was PBMCs. These receptors all stem from a woman aged 18-35 years in good health and CMV-seropositive.

V usage is TRBV10-1 and J usage is TRBJ2-1; possible D gene TRBD2, 5 bases. From germline, CDR1 is WNHNN and CDR2 SYGVQD (reference sequence). The CDR3 is made up of 13 amino acids. Trimming took 3 bases from V and 3 from J, leaving 6 bases between them. CDR3 in DNA: TGCGCCAGCAGTGACGGGATCTACAATGAGCAGTTCTTC. Encoded protein: CASSDGIYNEQFF.

This clone was seen a handful of times. V usage is TRBV7-9 and J usage is TRBJ1-2; D is uncertain. Germline CDR1 and CDR2: SEHNR and FQNEAQ (reference sequence). V dropped 6 bases and J dropped 2 bases, with 10 bases sitting between them. The CDR3 runs 13 residues. As DNA, the CDR3 is TGTGCCAGCAGTTCGCGGAGAAACTATGGCTACACCTTC. Translated, it gives CASSSRRNYGYTF. The entire variable domain, with the rest obtained from reference TRBV7-9 and TRBJ1-2, is as follows: DTGVSQNPRHKITKRGQNVTFRCDPISEHNRLYWYRQTLGQGPEFLTYFQNEAQLEKSRLLSDRFSAERPKGSFSTLEIQRTEQGDSAMYLCASSSRRNYGYTFGSGTRLTVV.

Here the CDR3 DNA reads TGTGCCAGCGGGGGGGCAGCAGGCACAGATACGCAGTATTTT. It encodes CASGGAAGTDTQYF. The gene calls are TRBV5-4 and TRBJ2-3; TRBD2 might be the D (7 bases). The CDR3 has 14 residues. Germline V gene lookup returns CDR1 SGHNT and CDR2 YYREEE (reference sequence). Trimming removed 7 bases at V and 1 base at J, with 13 bases between.

The rearrangement joins TRBV5-1 to TRBJ2-7; a possible D gene is TRBD1 (5 bases). In germline, CDR1 is SGHRS, CDR2 YFSETQ. The CDR3 runs 16 residues. Trimming cost V 1 base and J 3 bases, with 17 bases left between them. The CDR3 DNA reads as TGCGCCAGCAGCTTGTCGCCCTCTCAGGGAAGCTACGAGCAGTACTTC. Translation gives CASSLSPSQGSYEQYF.

V gene TRBV28 combines with J gene TRBJ1-1; TRBD1 is a possible D gene (5 bases). The germline gives CDR1 MDHEN, CDR2 SYDVKM. The V end was cut by 7 bases, the J end by 10 bases, with 13 bases between. The CDR3 consists of 11 residues. In nucleotides, the CDR3 is TGTGCCAGCATGGGGGGAAGGGTAGCTTTCTTT. This codes for CASMGGRVAFF.

The chain joins TRBV5-4 to TRBJ2-3; no definite D call. Germline-derived CDR1 and CDR2 are SGHNT and YYREEE (reference sequence). Trimming removed 4 bases from V and 0 bases from J, with 12 bases in between. The CDR3 contains 15 residues. Here the CDR3 reads CASSRRVSSTDTQYF. In DNA form, the CDR3 reads TGTGCCAGCAGCCGCCGGGTGTCTAGCACAGATACGCAGTATTTT.

The chain has TRBV7-9 and TRBJ2-7; 9 bases fit TRBD2. From germline, CDR1 is SEHNR and CDR2 FQNEAQ (reference sequence). Trimming took 4 bases from V and 5 from J; bases not matched to a gene: 12. This CDR3 spans 16 amino acids. The CDR3 nucleotides read TGTGCCAGCAGCTCCCCAGGTTTGCGGGAGGGCCACGAGCAGTACTTC. It codes for CASSSPGLREGHEQYF.

This sequence joins TRBV27 and TRBJ1-2, with D unresolved. V was clipped by 5 bases and J by 4 bases, with 17 bases between them. Germline-derived CDR1 and CDR2 are MNHEY and SMNVEV (reference sequence). This CDR3 has 15 amino acids. The CDR3 protein is CASSPTEMTLYGYTF. The CDR3 DNA follows: TGTGCCAGCAGTCCCACCGAGATGACACTCTATGGCTACACCTTC.

The chain combines TRBV29-1 with TRBJ1-1; D is ambiguous. Germline lookup yields CDR1 SQVTM and CDR2 ANQGSEA. CDR3 length: 12 residues. Trimming removed 4 bases from V and 4 bases from J, with 10 bases in between. This chain's CDR3 is CSVGSGFTEAFF. As DNA, the CDR3 is TGCAGCGTTGGGTCCGGGTTCACTGAAGCTTTCTTT.

This clone has only one observation. The chain has TRBV6-1 and TRBJ2-7, with unresolved D. Deletions cut 6 bases from V and 5 bases from J, with 14 bases between. Germline V gives CDR1 MNHNS, CDR2 SASEGT. CDR3 length equals 13 residues. As DNA, the CDR3 is TGTGCCAGCAGCCTACTATTACTGAACGAGCAGTACTTC. Residues: CASSLLLLNEQYF.

The chain combines TRBV28 with TRBJ1-2, with D possibly TRBD1 on 6 matching bases. Trimming removed 4 bases at V and 4 bases at J, with 7 bases between. Germline loops: CDR1 MDHEN, CDR2 SYDVKM. This CDR3 has 12 amino acids. CDR3 region: CASSSRGYGYTF. CDR3 bases: TGTGCCAGCAGTTCCAGGGGCTATGGCTACACCTTC.

This rearrangement joins TRBV6-5 to TRBJ2-3; D possibly corresponds to TRBD2 (5 bases). The V end was cut by 8 bases, the J end by 2 bases, with 11 bases between. CDR1 is MNHEY and CDR2 is SVGAGI in the germline V gene. The CDR3 sequence is 13 residues long. The CDR3: CASRNSVTDTQYF. In nucleotides, the CDR3 is TGTGCCAGCCGAAATAGCGTCACAGATACGCAGTATTTT.

This chain joins TRBV30 and TRBJ1-6; perhaps TRBD1 as D (6 bases). V was shortened by 2 bases and J by 4 bases, with 9 bases between the two germline ends. Germline V gene data show CDR1 as GTSNPN and CDR2 as SVGIG (reference sequence). This CDR3 has 14 residues. Here the CDR3 DNA reads TGTGCCTGGAGTAAACAGGGTTATAATTCACCCCTCCACTTT. It codes for CAWSKQGYNSPLHF.

V is TRBV6-5 and J is TRBJ1-1; D is undetermined. The CDR3 totals 14 residues. Germline CDR1 MNHEY, CDR2 SVGAGI. V was trimmed by 2 bases and J by 0 bases, leaving 7 bases between them. The CDR3 protein is CASSYQVVNTEAFF. CDR3 DNA: TGTGCCAGCAGTTACCAGGTAGTGAACACTGAAGCTTTCTTT.

This clone appeared a single time. J is TRBJ2-3 and V is TRBV2; D uncertain. Germline V gene data show CDR1 as SNHLY and CDR2 as FYNNEI. The length of the CDR3 is 13 residues. The V gene lost 4 bases and the J gene lost 6 bases, with 11 bases spanning the gap. DNA of the CDR3: TGTGCCAGCAGTGGAGAGGTTTATGATACGCAGTATTTT. It codes for CASSGEVYDTQYF.

The CDR3 bases are TGTGCCAGCAGCTCCCAGGGGACAGGGCCAGGCACAGATACGCAGTATTTT. Protein: CASSSQGTGPGTDTQYF. This sequence joins TRBV13 and TRBJ2-3, with 9 bases lining up with TRBD1. The trim removed 4 bases at V and 1 base at J, leaving 9 bases unmatched. The germline V gene has CDR1 PRHDT and CDR2 FYEKMQ (reference sequence). This CDR3 is 17 amino acids long.

The chain joins TRBV6-5 to TRBJ1-1; unclear D gene. V was pared by 0 bases and J by 1 base, with 6 bases between. Germline V CDR1 and CDR2: MNHEY, SVGAGI. This CDR3 is 14 amino acids long. The CDR3 protein is CASSYSAENTEAFF. The CDR3 nucleotides are TGTGCCAGCAGTTACTCGGCTGAGAACACTGAAGCTTTCTTT.

The rearrangement links TRBV28 to TRBJ1-5; maybe TRBD1 (5 bases). V was clipped by 7 bases and J by 2 bases, with 15 bases between them. Germline V lookup: CDR1 MDHEN, CDR2 SYDVKM. This CDR3 has 15 amino acids. Here the CDR3 reads CASIPQGLGNQPQHF. The CDR3 DNA follows: TGTGCCAGCATCCCCCAGGGTTTGGGCAATCAGCCCCAGCATTTT.

Here the CDR3 reads CASSQYHNRGYGYTF. As DNA, the CDR3 is TGCGCCAGCAGCCAGTACCATAACCGCGGGTATGGCTACACCTTC. The V call is TRBV4-1, the J call TRBJ1-2; D uncertain. Germline CDR1 is MGHRA and CDR2 is YSYEKL. The CDR3 extends over 15 amino acids. V lost 3 bases to trimming and J lost 5 bases, with 16 bases between them.

This clone was seen only a few times. J is TRBJ1-2 and V is TRBV20-1, with no clear D. V lost 5 bases to trimming and J lost 5 bases, with 6 bases between them. CDR3 size: 10 residues. Germline assignment: CDR1 DFQATT and CDR2 SNEGSKA (reference sequence). CDR3 amino acids: CSAALYGYTF. The CDR3 DNA reads TGCAGTGCTGCACTATATGGCTACACCTTC.

V gene TRBV30 combines with J gene TRBJ2-6; possible D gene TRBD2, 6 bases. CDR3 length: 13 amino acids. V was shortened by 8 bases and J by 3 bases, with 11 bases between the two germline ends. In germline, CDR1 is GTSNPN, CDR2 SVGIG (reference sequence). Here the CDR3 reads CAQRRVGANVLTF. The CDR3, as DNA: TGTGCCCAGCGGAGGGTTGGGGCCAACGTCCTGACTTTC.